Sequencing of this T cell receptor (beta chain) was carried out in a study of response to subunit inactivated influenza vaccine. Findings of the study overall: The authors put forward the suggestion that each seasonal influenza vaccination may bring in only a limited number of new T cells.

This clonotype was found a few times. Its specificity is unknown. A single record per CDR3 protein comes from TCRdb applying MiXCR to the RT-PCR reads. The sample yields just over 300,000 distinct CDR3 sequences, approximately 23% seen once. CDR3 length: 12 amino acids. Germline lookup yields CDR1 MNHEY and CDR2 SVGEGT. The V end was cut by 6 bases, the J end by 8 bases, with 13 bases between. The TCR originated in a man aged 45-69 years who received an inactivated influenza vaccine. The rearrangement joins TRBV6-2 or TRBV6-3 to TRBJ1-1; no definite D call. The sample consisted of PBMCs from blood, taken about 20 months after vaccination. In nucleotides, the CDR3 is TGTGCCAGCAGGTCAGCTACCGGGGAAGCTTTCTTT. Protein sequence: CASRSATGEAFF.